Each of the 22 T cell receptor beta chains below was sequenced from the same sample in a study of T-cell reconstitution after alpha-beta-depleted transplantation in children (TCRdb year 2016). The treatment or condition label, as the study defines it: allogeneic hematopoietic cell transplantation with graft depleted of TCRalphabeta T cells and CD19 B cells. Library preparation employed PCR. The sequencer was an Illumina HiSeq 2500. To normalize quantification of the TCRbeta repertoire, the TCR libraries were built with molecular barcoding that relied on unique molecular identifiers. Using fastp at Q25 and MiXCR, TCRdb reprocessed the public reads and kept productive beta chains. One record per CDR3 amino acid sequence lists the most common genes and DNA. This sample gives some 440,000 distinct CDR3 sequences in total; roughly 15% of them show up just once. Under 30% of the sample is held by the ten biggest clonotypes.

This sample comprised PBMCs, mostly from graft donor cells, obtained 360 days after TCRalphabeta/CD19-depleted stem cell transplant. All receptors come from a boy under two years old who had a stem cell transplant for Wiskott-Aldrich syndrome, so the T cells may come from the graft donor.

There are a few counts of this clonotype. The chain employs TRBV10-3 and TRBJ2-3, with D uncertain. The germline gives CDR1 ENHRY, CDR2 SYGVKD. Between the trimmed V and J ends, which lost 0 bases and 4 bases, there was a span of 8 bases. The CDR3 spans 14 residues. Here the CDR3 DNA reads TGTGCCATCAGTGAGTCGCATAGGGCAGATACGCAGTATTTT. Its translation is CAISESHRADTQYF.

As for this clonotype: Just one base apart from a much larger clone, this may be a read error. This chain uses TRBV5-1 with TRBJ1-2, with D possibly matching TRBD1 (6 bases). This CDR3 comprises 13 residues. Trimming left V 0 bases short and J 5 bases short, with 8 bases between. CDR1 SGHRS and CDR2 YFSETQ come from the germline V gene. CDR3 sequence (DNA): TGCGCCAGCAGCTTGGACAGGGAGTATGGCTACACCTTC. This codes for CASSLDREYGYTF.

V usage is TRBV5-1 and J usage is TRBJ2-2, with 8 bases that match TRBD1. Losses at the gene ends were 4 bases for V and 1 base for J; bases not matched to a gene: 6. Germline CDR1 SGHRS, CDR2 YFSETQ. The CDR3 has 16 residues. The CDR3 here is CASSPWTGQNTGELFF. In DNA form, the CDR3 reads TGCGCCAGCAGCCCATGGACAGGGCAGAACACCGGGGAGCTGTTTTTT.

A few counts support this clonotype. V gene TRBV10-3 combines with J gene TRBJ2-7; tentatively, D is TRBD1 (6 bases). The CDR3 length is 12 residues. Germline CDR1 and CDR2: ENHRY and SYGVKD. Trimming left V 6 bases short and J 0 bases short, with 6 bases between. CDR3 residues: CAIRDSSYEQYF. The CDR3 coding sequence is TGTGCCATCAGGGACAGCTCCTACGAGCAGTACTTC.

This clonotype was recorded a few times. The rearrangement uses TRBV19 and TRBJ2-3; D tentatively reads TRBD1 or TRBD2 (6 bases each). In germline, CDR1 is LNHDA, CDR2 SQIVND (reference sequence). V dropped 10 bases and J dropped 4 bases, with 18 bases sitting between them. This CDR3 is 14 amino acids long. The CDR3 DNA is TGTGCCACTAGACAGGTGGGGGGTCCAGATACGCAGTATTTT. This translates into CATRQVGGPDTQYF.

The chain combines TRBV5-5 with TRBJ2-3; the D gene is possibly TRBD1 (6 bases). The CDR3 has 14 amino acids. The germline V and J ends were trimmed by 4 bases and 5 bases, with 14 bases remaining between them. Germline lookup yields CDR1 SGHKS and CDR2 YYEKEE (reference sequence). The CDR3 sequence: CASSQNRAVDTQYF. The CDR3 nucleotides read TGTGCCAGCAGCCAAAACAGGGCTGTAGATACGCAGTATTTT. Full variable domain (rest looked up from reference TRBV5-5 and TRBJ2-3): DAGVTQSPTHLIKTRGQQVTLRCSPISGHKSVSWYQQVLGQGPQFIFQYYEKEERGRGNFPDRFSARQFPNYSSELNVNALLLGDSALYLCASSQNRAVDTQYFGPGTRLTVL.

The DNA for the CDR3 is TGCGCCAGCAGCTTGAGGCGGGGGCCGGGGGCCAACGTCCTGACTTTC. This translates into CASSLRRGPGANVLTF. V and J are TRBV5-1 and TRBJ2-6, with a possible D match to TRBD2 (7 bases). The CDR3 is 16 amino acids. Germline values: CDR1 SGHRS, CDR2 YFSETQ. V was cut by 1 base and J by 4 bases, with 12 bases left in between.

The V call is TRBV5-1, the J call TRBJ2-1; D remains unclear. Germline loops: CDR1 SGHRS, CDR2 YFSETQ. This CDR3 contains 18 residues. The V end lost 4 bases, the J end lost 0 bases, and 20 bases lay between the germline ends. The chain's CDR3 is CASSPHPRSSISYNEQFF. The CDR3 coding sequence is TGCGCCAGCAGCCCCCATCCGCGGAGTTCGATCTCCTACAATGAGCAGTTCTTC.

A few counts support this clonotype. CDR3 loop: CASSLQGGYTEAFF. The CDR3 coding sequence is TGTGCCAGCAGCTTACAGGGGGGATACACTGAAGCTTTCTTT. The J gene is TRBJ1-1, the V gene TRBV7-6, with 7 positions matching TRBD1. V was clipped by 2 bases and J by 3 bases; unmatched bases: 3. Germline V lookup: CDR1 SGHVS, CDR2 FNYEAQ. The CDR3 loop spans 14 amino acids.

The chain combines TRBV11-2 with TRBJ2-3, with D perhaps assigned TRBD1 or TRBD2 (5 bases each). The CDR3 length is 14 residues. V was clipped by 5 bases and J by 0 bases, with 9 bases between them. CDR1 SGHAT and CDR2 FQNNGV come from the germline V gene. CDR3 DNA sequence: TGTGCCAGCAGCGAGGGGTGGAGCACAGATACGCAGTATTTT. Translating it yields CASSEGWSTDTQYF.

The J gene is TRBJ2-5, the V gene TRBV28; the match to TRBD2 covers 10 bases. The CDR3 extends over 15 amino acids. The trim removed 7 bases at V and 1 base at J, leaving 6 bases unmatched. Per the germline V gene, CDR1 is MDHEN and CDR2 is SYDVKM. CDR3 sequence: CASILAGASQETQYF. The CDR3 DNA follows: TGTGCCAGCATTCTAGCGGGGGCTTCCCAAGAGACCCAGTACTTC.

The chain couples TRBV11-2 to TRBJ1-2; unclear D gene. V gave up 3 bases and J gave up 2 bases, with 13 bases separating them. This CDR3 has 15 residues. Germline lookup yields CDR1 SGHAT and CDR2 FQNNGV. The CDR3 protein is CASSFLFQENYGYTF. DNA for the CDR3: TGTGCCAGCAGCTTTCTTTTTCAGGAGAACTATGGCTACACCTTC.

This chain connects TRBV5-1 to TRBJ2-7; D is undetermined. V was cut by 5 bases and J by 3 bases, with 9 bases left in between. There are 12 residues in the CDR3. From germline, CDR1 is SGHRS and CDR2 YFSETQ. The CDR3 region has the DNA TGCGCCAGCAGTGCAGACATCTACGAGCAGTACTTC. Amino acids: CASSADIYEQYF.

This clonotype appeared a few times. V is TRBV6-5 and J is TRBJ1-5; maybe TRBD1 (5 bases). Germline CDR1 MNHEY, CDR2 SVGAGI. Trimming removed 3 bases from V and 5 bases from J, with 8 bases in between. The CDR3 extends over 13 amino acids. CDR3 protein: CASSYRGDQPQHF. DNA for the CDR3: TGTGCCAGCAGTTATAGGGGCGATCAGCCCCAGCATTTT.

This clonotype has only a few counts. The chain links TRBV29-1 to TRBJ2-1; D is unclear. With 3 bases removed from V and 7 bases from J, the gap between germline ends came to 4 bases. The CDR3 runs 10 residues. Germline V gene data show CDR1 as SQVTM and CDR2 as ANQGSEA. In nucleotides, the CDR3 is TGCAGCGTTGATATGAATGAGCAGTTCTTC. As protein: CSVDMNEQFF.

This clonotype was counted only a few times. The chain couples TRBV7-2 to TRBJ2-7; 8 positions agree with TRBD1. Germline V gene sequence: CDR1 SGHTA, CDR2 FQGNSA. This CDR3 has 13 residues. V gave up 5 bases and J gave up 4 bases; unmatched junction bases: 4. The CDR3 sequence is CASSSRGLYEQYF. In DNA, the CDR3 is TGTGCCAGCAGCAGCAGGGGGCTGTACGAGCAGTACTTC.

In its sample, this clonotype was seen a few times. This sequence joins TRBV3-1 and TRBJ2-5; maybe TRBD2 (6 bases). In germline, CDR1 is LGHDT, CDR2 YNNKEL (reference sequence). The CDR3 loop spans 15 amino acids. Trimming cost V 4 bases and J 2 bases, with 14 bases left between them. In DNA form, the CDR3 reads TGTGCCAGCAGCCTAAGTAGGAGGGTGCAAGAGACCCAGTACTTC. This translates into CASSLSRRVQETQYF.

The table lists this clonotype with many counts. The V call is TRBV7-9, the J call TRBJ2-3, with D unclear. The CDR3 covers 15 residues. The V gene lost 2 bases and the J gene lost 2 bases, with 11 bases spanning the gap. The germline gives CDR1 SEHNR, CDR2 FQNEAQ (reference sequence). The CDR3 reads CASSLRRALTDTQYF. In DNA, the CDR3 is TGTGCCAGCAGCTTAAGGCGAGCCCTCACAGATACGCAGTATTTT.

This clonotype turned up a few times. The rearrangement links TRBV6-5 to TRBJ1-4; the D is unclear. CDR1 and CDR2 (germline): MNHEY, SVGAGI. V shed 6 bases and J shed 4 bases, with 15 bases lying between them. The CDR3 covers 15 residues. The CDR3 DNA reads TGTGCCAGCAGCTCACCCCGCCGTCTTAATGAAAAACTGTTTTTT. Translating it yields CASSSPRRLNEKLFF.

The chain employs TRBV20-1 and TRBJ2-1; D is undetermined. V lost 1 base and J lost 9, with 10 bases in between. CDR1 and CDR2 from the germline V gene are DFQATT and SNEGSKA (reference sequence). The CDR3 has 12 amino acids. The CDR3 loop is CSARAKRGEQFF. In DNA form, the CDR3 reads TGCAGTGCTAGAGCGAAGCGCGGTGAGCAGTTCTTC.

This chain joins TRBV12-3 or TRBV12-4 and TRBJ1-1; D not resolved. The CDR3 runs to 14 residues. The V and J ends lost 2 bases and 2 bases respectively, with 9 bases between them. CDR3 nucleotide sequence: TGTGCCAGCAGTTTAAGGCAGCCAAACACTGAAGCTTTCTTT. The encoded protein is CASSLRQPNTEAFF.

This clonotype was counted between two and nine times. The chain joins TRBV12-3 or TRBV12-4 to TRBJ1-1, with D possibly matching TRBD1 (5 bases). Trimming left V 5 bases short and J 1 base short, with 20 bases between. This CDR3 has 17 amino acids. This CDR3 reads CASSPRQLGVGNTEAFF. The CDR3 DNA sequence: TGTGCCAGCAGTCCAAGGCAGCTGGGGGTTGGGAACACTGAAGCTTTCTTT.